This note documents a single TCR beta chain sequence. Sequencing was done on patients that had shown CD8+CD57+ cell expansion by flow cytometry. In all patients, the disease was severe acquired aplastic anemia. The data originate from a study of CD8+CD57+ T cells in acquired aplastic anemia. J gave up 2 bases and V 4 bases, and 6 bases lay outside the gene matches. Germline-derived CDR1 and CDR2 are SGHNT and YYREEE (reference sequence). The CDR3 runs to 15 residues. Profiles of TCR beta VDJ and CDR3 were generated from a genomic DNA template. MiXCR was run by TCRdb on the reads, yielding one entry per CDR3 protein. The table includes about 150,000 distinct CDR3 sequences, roughly 49% detected once.

The sequencing input was sorted CD4+, CD8+, or CD8+CD57+ T cells (not recorded which) from PBMCs. V usage is TRBV5-4 and J usage is TRBJ1-5, with TRBD1 identical over 7 bases. This clonotype was sampled from a human donor with aplastic anemia. The CDR3 sequence is CASSQTGMGNQPQHF. The CDR3 nucleotides are TGTGCCAGCAGCCAGACAGGGATGGGCAATCAGCCCCAGCATTTT.